This TCR beta chain was identified in a study of beta chain features in type 1 diabetes. Details on this clone: Other DNA sequences in this sample translate to the same CDR3.

All of the isolated RNA was reverse transcribed, so expressed TCRB transcripts were sequenced. The repertoire was sequenced with immunoSEQ multiplex PCR; TCRdb's copy has only in-frame clones and lacks some. The sample records around 430,000 clones, approximately 30% being singletons. The TCR sequence derives from a man aged 18 to 30 in good health. Sequencing was carried out using naive CD4+ T cells from blood.

CDR3 in amino acids: CASSVESSGANVLTF. The DNA of the CDR3 is TGTGCCAGCAGCGTAGAAAGCTCTGGGGCCAACGTCCTGACTTTC. The genes are TRBV9 and TRBJ2-6, with D uncertain. CDR3 length equals 15 residues. Per germline, CDR1 SGDLS and CDR2 YYNGEE. The V end was cut by 0 bases, the J end by 0 bases, with 4 bases between.